This T cell receptor beta chain is from a study of blood T cells in healthy people across ages. Note on this clonotype: The antigen remains undetermined.

A second PCR of roughly 6 to 12 cycles used a sample-barcoded 5' primer and a J-beta primer mix. MiXCR, run by TCRdb on the 5' RACE reads, gives a single entry per CDR3 protein. Among around 1,000,000 distinct CDR3 sequences listed, about two fifths were seen once. Study-level points and caveats: TCR beta diversity was tightly associated with the proportion of naive T cells.

The CDR3 contains 13 residues. Looked up from germline, CDR1 is SQVTM and CDR2 is ANQGSEA. Between the trimmed V and J ends, which lost 4 bases and 1 base, there was a span of 10 bases. The chain joins TRBV29-1 to TRBJ1-1; no definite D call. This TCR was sampled from a man younger than 35 in good health. Sample: blood. As DNA, the CDR3 is TGCAGCGTTGGTCCGCTAGGGAACACTGAAGCTTTCTTT. Its protein product is CSVGPLGNTEAFF.